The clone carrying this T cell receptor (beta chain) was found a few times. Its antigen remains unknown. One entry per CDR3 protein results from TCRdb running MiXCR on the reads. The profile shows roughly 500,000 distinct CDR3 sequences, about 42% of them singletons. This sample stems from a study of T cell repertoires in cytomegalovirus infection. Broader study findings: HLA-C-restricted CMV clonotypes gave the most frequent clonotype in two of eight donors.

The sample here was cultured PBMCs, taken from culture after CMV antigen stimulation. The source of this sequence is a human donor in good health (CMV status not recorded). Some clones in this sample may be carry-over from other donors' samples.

The CDR3 loop reads CASSRTWDTGELFF. Written as DNA, the CDR3 is TGTGCCAGTAGCAGGACTTGGGACACCGGGGAGCTGTTTTTT. The chain combines TRBV19 with TRBJ2-2; weak D call: TRBD2 (5 bases). The CDR3 consists of 14 residues. V was trimmed by 6 bases and J by 3 bases, leaving 11 bases between them. Germline-derived CDR1 and CDR2 are LNHDA and SQIVND (reference sequence).